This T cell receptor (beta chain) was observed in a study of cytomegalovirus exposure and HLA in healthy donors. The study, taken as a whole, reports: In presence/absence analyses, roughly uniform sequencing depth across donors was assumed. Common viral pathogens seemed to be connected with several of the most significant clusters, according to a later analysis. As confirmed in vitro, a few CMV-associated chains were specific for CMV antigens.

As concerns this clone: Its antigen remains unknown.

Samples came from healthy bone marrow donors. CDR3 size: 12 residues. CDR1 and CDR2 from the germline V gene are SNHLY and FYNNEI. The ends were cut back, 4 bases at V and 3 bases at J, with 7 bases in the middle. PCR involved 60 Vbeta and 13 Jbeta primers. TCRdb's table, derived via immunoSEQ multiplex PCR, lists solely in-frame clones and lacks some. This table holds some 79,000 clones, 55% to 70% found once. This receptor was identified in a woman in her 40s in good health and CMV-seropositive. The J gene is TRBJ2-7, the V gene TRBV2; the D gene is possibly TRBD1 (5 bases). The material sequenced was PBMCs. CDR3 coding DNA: TGTGCCAGCAGTGCGCAGGGCTACGAGCAGTACTTC. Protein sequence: CASSAQGYEQYF.